These 31 T cell receptor beta chains were sequenced from one sample in a study of cytomegalovirus exposure and HLA in healthy donors. The study ran its PCR with 60 Vbeta and 13 Jbeta primers. Measured with immunoSEQ multiplex PCR; TCRdb has only the in-frame clones, and not every one. The profile shows about 150,000 clones, roughly 80% of them singletons. The source material was PBMCs. All receptors come from a male donor in good health and CMV-seronegative.

J is TRBJ2-1 and V is TRBV29-1, with D maybe TRBD2 (5 bases). V was trimmed by 4 bases and J by 4 bases, leaving 14 bases between them. The CDR3 totals 14 residues. Germline V lookup: CDR1 SQVTM, CDR2 ANQGSEA. In DNA form, the CDR3 reads TGCAGCGTTGCACGGACTGTTGATTACAATGAGCAGTTCTTC. This sequence encodes CSVARTVDYNEQFF.

The J gene is TRBJ1-1, the V gene TRBV5-1, with a weak D call TRBD1 (5 bases). CDR3 length equals 13 residues. Trimming stripped 6 bases from V and 1 base from J, with 10 bases between. CDR1 and CDR2 (germline): SGHRS, YFSETQ. The CDR3 sequence: CASKPGQNTEAFF. The CDR3 coding sequence is TGCGCCAGCAAGCCCGGACAGAACACTGAAGCTTTCTTT.

This clone was seen more than once but under ten times. The J gene is TRBJ1-6, the V gene TRBV19, with TRBD1 matching over 7 bases. After removal of 7 bases from V and 7 bases from J, the junction contained 10 bases not matched to a gene. CDR3 length equals 15 residues. CDR1 LNHDA and CDR2 SQIVND come from the germline V gene (reference sequence). In DNA form, the CDR3 reads TGTGCCAGTAAGTGGACCGGGACAGACAATTCACCCCTCCACTTT. This translates into CASKWTGTDNSPLHF.

This sequence joins TRBV6-6 and TRBJ2-2; TRBD2 matches 11 bases. Germline CDR1 and CDR2: MNHNY and SVGAGI (reference sequence). Losses at the gene ends were 8 bases for V and 6 bases for J; bases not matched to a gene: 11. The CDR3 is made up of 16 amino acids. This chain's CDR3 is CASSGVSGGAPGELFF. CDR3 coding DNA: TGTGCCAGCTCGGGGGTTAGCGGGGGGGCGCCCGGGGAGCTGTTTTTT.

The chain has TRBV7-2 and TRBJ2-3; tentative D call: TRBD1 (5 bases). Germline V lookup: CDR1 SGHTA, CDR2 FQGNSA. The CDR3 sequence is 14 residues long. The CDR3 region has the DNA TGTGCTTGCAGCCCCGGACATAGCACAGATACGCAGTATTTT. This translates into CACSPGHSTDTQYF.

This clone has just one count. The CDR3 is CASSSSQRGLAGDTQYF. Here the CDR3 DNA reads TGTGCCAGCAGCTCCTCCCAGCGGGGGTTAGCAGGGGATACGCAGTATTTT. The V call is TRBV7-2, the J call TRBJ2-3; 8 positions match TRBD2. CDR1 and CDR2 from the germline V gene are SGHTA and FQGNSA. The CDR3 is 17 residues long. V lost 4 bases and J lost 6; bases outside the gene matches: 15. Looking up the rest from reference TRBV7-2 and TRBJ2-3 gives the full variable domain: GAGVSQSPSNKVTEKGKDVELRCDPISGHTALYWYRQSLGQGLEFLIYFQGNSAPDKSGLPSDRFSAERTGGSVSTLTIQRTQQEDSAVYLCASSSSQRGLAGDTQYFGPGTRLTVL.

This chain joins TRBV6-1 and TRBJ1-6; 11 bases fit TRBD1. Germline V CDR1 and CDR2: MNHNS, SASEGT. The length of the CDR3 is 15 residues. Trimming took 6 bases from V and 6 from J; bases not matched to a gene: 4. The DNA for the CDR3 is TGTGCCAGCAGCCGGGACAGGGGGTCTAATTCACCCCTCCACTTT. Its translation is CASSRDRGSNSPLHF.

J is TRBJ1-3 and V is TRBV11-2, with TRBD1 as a possible D gene (5 bases). This CDR3 is built from 14 residues. Germline V gives CDR1 SGHAT, CDR2 FQNNGV. Deletions cut 5 bases from V and 3 bases from J, with 11 bases between. For the CDR3, the DNA is TGTGCCAGCAGCGCCGGGACTTTTGGAAACACCATATATTTT. Encoded protein: CASSAGTFGNTIYF.

In its sample, this clone was seen a few times. The chain links TRBV2 to TRBJ2-2; 8 bases are a match to TRBD1. V lost 5 bases and J lost 7; bases outside the gene matches: 6. CDR3 length: 14 residues. The germline V gene has CDR1 SNHLY and CDR2 FYNNEI. CDR3 in amino acids: CASSYNRGFGELFF. The CDR3 DNA is TGTGCCAGCAGTTACAACAGGGGGTTCGGGGAGCTGTTTTTT.

This clone has only a few counts. The chain is built from TRBV6-6 and TRBJ2-7; D is undetermined. V lost 0 bases, J lost 0 bases, and 9 bases lay in between. The CDR3 extends over 15 amino acids. Germline V gene sequence: CDR1 MNHNY, CDR2 SVGAGI (reference sequence). Here the CDR3 DNA reads TGTGCCAGCAGTTACTCACCAGTTCACTCCTACGAGCAGTACTTC. Amino acid sequence: CASSYSPVHSYEQYF.

The chain couples TRBV5-6 to TRBJ2-7; D is perhaps TRBD2 (5 bases). The CDR3 has 14 residues. Germline loops: CDR1 SGHDT, CDR2 YYEEEE. Trimming took off 9 bases at V and 0 bases at J, with 16 bases between the two ends. In DNA form, the CDR3 reads TGTGCCAACCCGCGGGCCAACTCCTCCTACGAGCAGTACTTC. As protein: CANPRANSSYEQYF.

The chain employs TRBV12-2 and TRBJ2-1; TRBD2, as called in the table, went unchecked against the DNA. TRBV12-2 counts as a pseudogene. This CDR3 contains 18 residues. Written as DNA, the CDR3 is TGTGCAAGTCGCCGGGAGGGCGGGAAGGGTAGCTGCTACAATGAGCAGTTCTTC. Translating it yields CASRREGGKGSCYNEQFF.

This clone was counted a few times. The genes are TRBV6-5 and TRBJ2-7, with 7 bases matching TRBD1. J was trimmed by 3 bases and V by 7 bases; bases with no gene match: 12. The CDR3 covers 15 residues. From germline, CDR1 is MNHEY and CDR2 SVGAGI. The CDR3 spells CASKMDRDSVYEQYF. The CDR3 DNA reads as TGTGCCAGCAAAATGGACCGGGACAGCGTCTACGAGCAGTACTTC.

In this sample, this clone turned up once. The V call is TRBV29-1, the J call TRBJ1-3; D perhaps matches TRBD1 (6 bases). Looked up from germline, CDR1 is SQVTM and CDR2 is ANQGSEA. Deletions cut 7 bases from V and 0 bases from J, with 13 bases between. CDR3 length: 14 residues. Here the CDR3 DNA reads TGCAGCGCCGAAGGGGGGGTCTCTGGAAACACCATATATTTT. Protein product: CSAEGGVSGNTIYF.

The chain employs TRBV2 and TRBJ2-3; 11 bases align to TRBD1. There are 13 residues in the CDR3. CDR1 and CDR2 from the germline V gene are SNHLY and FYNNEI. V lost 10 bases to trimming and J lost 5 bases; unmatched junction nucleotides: 5. CDR3 amino acids: CATGQGARDTQYF. The CDR3 DNA sequence: TGTGCCACTGGACAGGGGGCAAGAGATACGCAGTATTTT.

The V and J genes are TRBV10-3 and TRBJ1-4, with D possibly TRBD1 on 5 matching bases. Germline values: CDR1 ENHRY, CDR2 SYGVKD. The CDR3 consists of 12 residues. V lost 6 bases to trimming and J lost 4 bases, with 6 bases between them. CDR3 nucleotide sequence: TGTGCCATCAGCGACAGTAATGAAAAACTGTTTTTT. Translating it yields CAISDSNEKLFF.

The chain couples TRBV5-4 to TRBJ2-5, with 9 bases matching TRBD1. The germline gives CDR1 SGHNT, CDR2 YYREEE (reference sequence). This CDR3 contains 15 residues. V shed 0 bases, J shed 3 bases, and the junction held 3 bases outside the gene matches. CDR3 sequence: CASSLATGGEETQYF. DNA for the CDR3: TGTGCCAGCAGCTTGGCTACAGGGGGCGAAGAGACCCAGTACTTC.

CDR3 DNA: TGCGCCAGCAGCTTGGGGGGCTTGGGGAATTCACCCCTCCACTTT. As protein: CASSLGGLGNSPLHF. The gene calls are TRBV5-1 and TRBJ1-6; a possible D gene is TRBD1 (5 bases). V was shortened by 0 bases and J by 7 bases, with 11 bases between the two germline ends. Germline assignment: CDR1 SGHRS and CDR2 YFSETQ. The CDR3 consists of 15 residues. Using reference TRBV5-1 and TRBJ1-6 for the parts outside the CDR3, the full variable domain is KAGVTQTPRYLIKTRGQQVTLSCSPISGHRSVSWYQQTPGQGLQFLFEYFSETQRNKGNFPGRFSGRQFSNSRSEMNVSTLELGDSALYLCASSLGGLGNSPLHFGNGTRLTVT.

The rearrangement links TRBV14 to TRBJ2-3, with TRBD2 matching over 10 bases. CDR3 length: 18 amino acids. Germline V gene lookup returns CDR1 SGHDN and CDR2 FVKESK. The junction had 10 bases not matched to a gene; V was cut back by 2 bases and J by 2 bases. The CDR3: CASSQTLAGRAFTDTQYF. CDR3 DNA sequence: TGTGCCAGCAGCCAAACACTAGCGGGGCGGGCCTTCACAGATACGCAGTATTTT.

The rearrangement uses TRBV12-5 and TRBJ2-5; D perhaps matches TRBD2 (5 bases). In germline, CDR1 is LGHNT, CDR2 FRNRAP. The CDR3 runs to 14 residues. V dropped 6 bases and J dropped 0 bases, with 11 bases sitting between them. In nucleotides, the CDR3 is TGTGCTAGTGGCGTGAGGGAGTACCAAGAGACCCAGTACTTC. Its translation: CASGVREYQETQYF.

The chain is built from TRBV28 and TRBJ1-4; 9 bases are shared with TRBD1. This CDR3 spans 17 amino acids. The V gene's germline CDR1 is MDHEN and CDR2 SYDVKM. After removal of 4 bases from V and 5 bases from J, the junction contained 11 bases not matched to a gene. The CDR3 loop is CASSSPRDRVGNEKLFF. The CDR3 DNA reads TGTGCCAGCAGTTCACCCCGGGACAGGGTTGGGAATGAAAAACTGTTTTTT.

The chain recombines TRBV9 with TRBJ2-7, with D possibly TRBD1 on 7 matching bases. Germline CDR1 SGDLS, CDR2 YYNGEE. This CDR3 spans 14 amino acids. Trimming took off 3 bases at V and 2 bases at J, with 12 bases between the two ends. Written as DNA, the CDR3 is TGTGCCAGCAGCGGGGGGGACAGACCCTACGAGCAGTACTTC. Encoded protein: CASSGGDRPYEQYF.

The count of this clone is one. The chain joins TRBV19 to TRBJ1-2; 8 bases are a match to TRBD1. The CDR3 is made up of 14 amino acids. Germline CDR1 LNHDA, CDR2 SQIVND (reference sequence). The V and J ends lost 8 bases and 4 bases, in that order; junction bases with no gene match: 9. CDR3 residues: CASSTGGFGYGYTF. The CDR3 nucleotides are TGTGCCAGTTCCACAGGGGGGTTTGGCTATGGCTACACCTTC.

This clone was detected ten times or more. V usage is TRBV7-9 and J usage is TRBJ1-4; tentatively, D is TRBD1 (6 bases). The CDR3 length is 15 residues. V dropped 8 bases and J dropped 4 bases, with 17 bases sitting between them. Looked up from germline, CDR1 is SEHNR and CDR2 is FQNEAQ (reference sequence). The CDR3 spells CASSPGEGDNEKLFF. The CDR3 coding sequence is TGTGCCAGCTCGCCCGGGGAGGGGGATAATGAAAAACTGTTTTTT.

V gene TRBV5-1 combines with J gene TRBJ2-7, with a possible D match to TRBD1 (6 bases). The CDR3 length is 14 residues. Germline assignment: CDR1 SGHRS and CDR2 YFSETQ. With 0 bases removed from V and 5 bases from J, the gap between germline ends came to 12 bases. CDR3 residues: CASSLVGRDNEQYF. The CDR3, as DNA: TGCGCCAGCAGCTTGGTGGGCAGGGACAACGAGCAGTACTTC.

The gene calls are TRBV18 and TRBJ2-5; 11 bases line up with TRBD1. There are 15 residues in the CDR3. After removal of 3 bases from V and 5 bases from J, the junction contained 5 bases not matched to a gene. Germline loops: CDR1 KGHSH, CDR2 LQKENI. The CDR3: CASSPRTGGWETQYF. DNA for the CDR3: TGTGCCAGCTCACCGAGGACAGGGGGCTGGGAGACCCAGTACTTC.

This clone came up a few times. V usage is TRBV5-6 and J usage is TRBJ1-5, with 7 bases aligning to TRBD1. The germline V gene has CDR1 SGHDT and CDR2 YYEEEE. V lost 2 bases, J lost 5 bases, and 13 bases stayed unmatched. The CDR3 has 17 amino acids. The CDR3 spells CASSFSPRQGFYQPQHF. CDR3 nucleotide sequence: TGTGCCAGCAGCTTTTCTCCACGACAGGGCTTTTATCAGCCCCAGCATTTT.

The chain combines TRBV6-5 with TRBJ2-1; D perhaps matches TRBD2 (6 bases). Trimming took 0 bases from V and 8 from J, leaving 14 bases between them. The CDR3 loop spans 15 amino acids. Germline assignment: CDR1 MNHEY and CDR2 SVGAGI. CDR3 DNA: TGTGCCAGCAGTTACTCGTACTTTTCGGGGGATGAGCAGTTCTTC. Protein: CASSYSYFSGDEQFF.

CDR3: CATRQGQAEDTQYF. CDR3 nucleotide sequence: TGTGCCACCCGGCAGGGACAGGCCGAAGATACGCAGTATTTT. The rearrangement links TRBV10-3 to TRBJ2-3; 8 bases align to TRBD1. With V trimmed by 10 bases and J by 5 bases, 11 bases remained unmatched. The germline gives CDR1 ENHRY, CDR2 SYGVKD. CDR3 length: 14 amino acids.

This rearrangement joins TRBV19 to TRBJ2-1; 7 bases agree with TRBD2. V shed 7 bases, J shed 5 bases, and the junction held 11 bases outside the gene matches. This CDR3 spans 15 amino acids. Germline values: CDR1 LNHDA, CDR2 SQIVND (reference sequence). As DNA, the CDR3 is TGTGCCAGTAACCCTACTAGCGACACCCACAATGAGCAGTTCTTC. This sequence encodes CASNPTSDTHNEQFF. Full variable domain (outside the CDR3, taken from reference TRBV19 and TRBJ2-1): DGGITQSPKYLFRKEGQNVTLSCEQNLNHDAMYWYRQDPGQGLRLIYYSQIVNDFQKGDIAEGYSVSREKKESFPLTVTSAQKNPTAFYLCASNPTSDTHNEQFFGPGTRLTVL.

V usage is TRBV5-5 and J usage is TRBJ2-2; TRBD2 matches 12 bases. Germline V gives CDR1 SGHKS, CDR2 YYEKEE (reference sequence). After removal of 5 bases from V and 6 bases from J, the junction contained 5 bases not matched to a gene. The CDR3 loop spans 15 amino acids. The CDR3 nucleotides are TGTGCCAGCAGATCCGGACTAGCGGGGTCCGGGGAGCTGTTTTTT. Protein product: CASRSGLAGSGELFF.